In its sample, the clone carrying this T cell receptor beta chain was seen once. No antigen is known for it. The source of the sample is a study of OX40 agonist ivuxolimab in advanced cancers. Turning to the study itself: Three dose-escalation patients had partial responses: one with hepatocellular carcinoma and two with cutaneous melanoma.

Study-wide points: In general, CD8+ T cells held more expanded clones than CD4+ did, on average.

This CDR3 region has 16 residues. The trim removed 2 bases at V and 5 bases at J, leaving 7 bases unmatched. Germline lookup yields CDR1 SEHNR and CDR2 FQNEAQ (reference sequence). The assay was immunoSEQ multiplex PCR, and TCRdb's table has in-frame clones only and misses some. Of 30,000 to 35,000 clones in the sample, roughly four fifths were seen once. The genes are TRBV7-9 and TRBJ2-2; the match to TRBD2 covers 8 bases. This clonotype originated in an adult with an advanced solid tumor such as melanoma, head and neck, liver or kidney cancer. Specimen: CD4+ or CD8+ T cells sorted from blood, collected in a trial of the OX40 agonist ivuxolimab. CDR3 sequence: CASSLRDGRATGELFF. CDR3 sequence (DNA): TGTGCCAGCAGCTTAAGGGACGGGAGGGCTACCGGGGAGCTGTTTTTT.